Described below is a single T cell receptor (beta chain) sequence and its context. Its antigen is not yet known. Per-base qualities were not stored, and no clone one base away is much larger. These data belong to a study of CD8 T cells in Susac syndrome (dated by TCRdb to about 2019). Regarding the research as a whole: Whether CD8+ T cell activation and differentiation in Susac syndrome was antigen driven was tested using repertoire sequencing.

Findings and caveats that apply to the study as a whole: The TCR sequencing and HLA analysis was acknowledged to have included a relatively small number of individuals.

RNA was extracted with the RNeasy kit and 0.5 to 1 ug was reverse transcribed using random hexamers. The immunoSEQ multiplex PCR assay, covering 54 Vbeta and 13 Jbeta segments, was used to amplify TCR beta CDR3 regions. PCR amplification bias was corrected by using a synthetic template baseline for primer optimization and computational correction. The paper's processing steps were these. Reads were assigned to V, D and J genes according to IMGT and analyzed in immunoSEQ Analyzer, with only productive sequences retained. Clonality was computed as one minus Shannon entropy normalized by log2 of the number of productive unique sequences. For each patient and control, public and private clones were evaluated among the 100 most prevalent clones. Clones were defined as Susac-specific when absent from the healthy and MS cohorts, from 1,000 to 1,100 published viral clones and from other ImmuneACCESS disease sequences. TCRdb reworked the public reads: Q25 trimming with fastp, MiXCR clone assembly, productive beta chains retained. Every distinct CDR3 protein forms one entry, paired with its most common genes and DNA. The V and J calls were determined by TCRdb, not by the authors. For this sample the table gives 200,000 to 300,000 distinct CDR3 sequences, of which 90% to 95% were detected only once. Of the sample, 0.055% to 0.075% is held by the ten largest clones.

Peripheral blood CD8+ and CD4+ T cells from healthy donors, Susac syndrome patients and multiple sclerosis patients were profiled using high-throughput TCR beta sequencing. Treatment-naive patients with stable or active relapsing-remitting disease fulfilling revised McDonald criteria were used as multiple sclerosis controls. Bulk CD8+ and CD4+ T cells were purified by magnetic negative isolation, whereas CD8+ TEMRA cells were enriched by FACS. Blood was collected in EDTA tubes and processed within 24 hours, with PBMCs isolated through density gradient centrifugation. PBMCs intended for TCR sequencing were cryopreserved in liquid nitrogen and thawed later in a water bath at 37 degrees C. The sorted or isolated CD4+, CD8+ and CD8+ TEMRA cells had a purity of 90% or higher. V loses 5 bases of germline sequence and J loses 15 bases, and the interval between the two ends is 13 bases. CDR1 KGHDR and CDR2 SFDVKD are derived from the germline V gene. The CDR3, from cysteine to phenylalanine, totals 11 residues. The CDR3 DNA has 33 bases and is translated from base 1.

The clonotype originates from a human donor with multiple sclerosis. Sequencing used CD4+ T cells from PBMCs. The chain joins TRBV24-1 to TRBJ2-1; no D gene is confidently identified. The CDR3 reads CATSAESRLFF. The sequence in DNA is TGTGCCACCAGTGCGGAGTCGAGGCTGTTCTTC.